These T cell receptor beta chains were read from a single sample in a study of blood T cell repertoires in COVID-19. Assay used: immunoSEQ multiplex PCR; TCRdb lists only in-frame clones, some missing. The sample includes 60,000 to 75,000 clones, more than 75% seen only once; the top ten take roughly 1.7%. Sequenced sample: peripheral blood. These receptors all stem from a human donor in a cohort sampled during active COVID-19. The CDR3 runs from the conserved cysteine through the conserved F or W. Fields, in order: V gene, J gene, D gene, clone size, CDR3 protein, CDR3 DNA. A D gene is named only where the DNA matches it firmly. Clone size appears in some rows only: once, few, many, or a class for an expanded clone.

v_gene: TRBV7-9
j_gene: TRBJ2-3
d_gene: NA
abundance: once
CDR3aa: CASSYAAGQTADTQYF
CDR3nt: TGTGCCAGCAGCTATGCGGCGGGACAGACGGCAGATACGCAGTATTTT

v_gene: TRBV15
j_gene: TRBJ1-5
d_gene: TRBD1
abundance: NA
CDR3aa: CATSRHNRGRDQPQHF
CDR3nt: TGTGCCACCAGCAGACACAACAGGGGAAGAGATCAGCCCCAGCATTTT

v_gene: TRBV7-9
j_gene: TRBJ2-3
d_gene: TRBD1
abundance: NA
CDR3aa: CASSPGTGGDTDTQYF
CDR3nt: TGTGCCAGCAGCCCGGGGACAGGGGGGGACACAGATACGCAGTATTTT

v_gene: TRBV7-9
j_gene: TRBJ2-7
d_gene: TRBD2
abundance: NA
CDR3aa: CASSSTTGSLLAGGIRQYF
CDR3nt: TGTGCCAGCAGCTCCACGACAGGGAGCTTACTAGCGGGAGGGATTCGGCAGTACTTC

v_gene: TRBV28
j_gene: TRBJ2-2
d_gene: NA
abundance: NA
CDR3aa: CASSSSPGATGELFF
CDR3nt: TGTGCCAGCAGTTCTTCCCCAGGGGCCACCGGGGAGCTGTTTTTT

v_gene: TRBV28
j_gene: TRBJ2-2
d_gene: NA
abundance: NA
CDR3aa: CASGTGSPRTGELFF
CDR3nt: TGTGCCAGCGGCACAGGCTCTCCGAGGACCGGGGAGCTGTTTTTT

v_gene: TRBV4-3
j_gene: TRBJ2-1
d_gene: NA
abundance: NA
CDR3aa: CASSQDHREGQFF
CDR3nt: TGCGCCAGCAGCCAAGATCACAGGGAGGGGCAGTTCTTC

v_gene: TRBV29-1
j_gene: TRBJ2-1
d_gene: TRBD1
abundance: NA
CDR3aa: CSVEKGQGISYNEQFF
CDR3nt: TGCAGCGTTGAAAAGGGACAGGGAATCTCCTACAATGAGCAGTTCTTC

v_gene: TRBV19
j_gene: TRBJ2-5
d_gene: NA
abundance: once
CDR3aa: CASSPDDTAQETQYF
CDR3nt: TGTGCCAGTAGCCCTGACGACACCGCCCAAGAGACCCAGTACTTC

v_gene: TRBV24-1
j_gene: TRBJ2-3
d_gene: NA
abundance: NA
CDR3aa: CATHKSADTQYF
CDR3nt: TGTGCCACCCATAAGAGCGCGGATACGCAGTATTTT

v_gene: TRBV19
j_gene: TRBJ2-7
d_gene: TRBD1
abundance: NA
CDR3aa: CASSMGQAPSKQYF
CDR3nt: TGTGCCAGTAGTATGGGACAGGCCCCAAGCAAGCAGTACTTC

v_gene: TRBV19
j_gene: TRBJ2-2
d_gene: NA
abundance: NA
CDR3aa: CASSSAYSGGGTGELFF
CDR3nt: TGTGCCAGTAGTAGCGCCTACTCCGGGGGTGGCACCGGGGAGCTGTTTTTT

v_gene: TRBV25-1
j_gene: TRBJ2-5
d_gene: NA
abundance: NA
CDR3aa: CASSEARGTQYF
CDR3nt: TGTGCCAGCAGTGAGGCTCGTGGGACCCAGTACTTC

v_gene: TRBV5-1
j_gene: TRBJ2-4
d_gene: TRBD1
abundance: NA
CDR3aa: CASSLATDRGNIQYF
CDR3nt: TGCGCCAGCAGCTTGGCCACCGACAGGGGGAACATTCAGTACTTC

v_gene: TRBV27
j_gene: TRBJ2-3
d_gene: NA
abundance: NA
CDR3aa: CASSLRGTIYTDTQYF
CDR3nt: TGTGCCAGCAGTTTAAGGGGGACCATTTACACAGATACGCAGTATTTT

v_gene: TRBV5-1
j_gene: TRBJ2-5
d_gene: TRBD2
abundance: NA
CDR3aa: CASSFAVASGTETQYF
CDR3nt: TGCGCCAGCAGCTTTGCGGTGGCTAGCGGGACTGAGACCCAGTACTTC

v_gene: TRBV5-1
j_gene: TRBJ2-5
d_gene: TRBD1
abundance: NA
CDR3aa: CASSLGDRKETQYF
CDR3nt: TGCGCCAGCAGCTTGGGGGACAGGAAAGAGACCCAGTACTTC

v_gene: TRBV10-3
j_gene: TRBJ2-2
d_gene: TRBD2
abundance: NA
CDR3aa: CAIRETSGRASGELFF
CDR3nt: TGTGCCATCAGGGAAACTAGCGGGAGGGCCTCGGGGGAGCTGTTTTTT

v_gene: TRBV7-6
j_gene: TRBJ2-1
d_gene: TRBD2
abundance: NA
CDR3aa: CASSPKGVAGGWNEQFF
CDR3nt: TGTGCCAGCAGCCCCAAGGGAGTAGCGGGAGGTTGGAATGAGCAGTTCTTC

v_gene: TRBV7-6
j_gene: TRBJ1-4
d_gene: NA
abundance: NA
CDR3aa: CASSLAIDPATNEKLFF
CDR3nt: TGTGCCAGCAGCTTGGCCATCGATCCTGCAACTAATGAAAAACTGTTTTTT

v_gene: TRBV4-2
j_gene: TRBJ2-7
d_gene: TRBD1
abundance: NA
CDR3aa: CASSFDRGQDEQYF
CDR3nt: TGTGCCAGCAGCTTCGACAGGGGGCAGGACGAGCAGTACTTC

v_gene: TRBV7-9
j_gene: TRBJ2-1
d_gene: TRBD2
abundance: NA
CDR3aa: CASSLDPGQGTSGNNEQFF
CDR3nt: TGTGCCAGCAGCTTAGACCCGGGACAGGGGACTAGCGGGAACAATGAGCAGTTCTTC

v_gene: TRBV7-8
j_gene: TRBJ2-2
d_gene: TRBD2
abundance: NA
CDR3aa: CASSLERLAGVTGELFF
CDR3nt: TGTGCCAGCAGCTTAGAACGGTTAGCGGGAGTCACCGGGGAGCTGTTTTTT

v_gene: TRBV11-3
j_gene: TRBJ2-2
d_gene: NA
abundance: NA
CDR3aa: CASSRLANTGELFF
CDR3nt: TGTGCCAGCAGCCGGCTAGCGAACACCGGGGAGCTGTTTTTT

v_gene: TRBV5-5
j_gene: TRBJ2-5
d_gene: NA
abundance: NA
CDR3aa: CASSRQTSVAEETQYF
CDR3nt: TGTGCCAGCAGCCGACAGACCTCAGTGGCCGAAGAGACCCAGTACTTC

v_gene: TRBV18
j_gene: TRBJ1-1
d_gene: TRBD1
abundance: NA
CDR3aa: CASSPLQGLNTEAFF
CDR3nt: TGTGCCAGCTCGCCGTTACAGGGGCTGAACACTGAAGCTTTCTTT

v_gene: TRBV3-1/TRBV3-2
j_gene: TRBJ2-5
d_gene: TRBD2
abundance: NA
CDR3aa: CASSQEGREGFMKTQYF
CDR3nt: TGTGCCAGCAGCCAAGAAGGGCGGGAGGGGTTCATGAAGACCCAGTACTTC

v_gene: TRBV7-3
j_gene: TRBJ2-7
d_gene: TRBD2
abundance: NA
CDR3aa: CASTPTSALYEQYF
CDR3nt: TGTGCCAGCACCCCGACTAGCGCGTTATACGAGCAGTACTTC

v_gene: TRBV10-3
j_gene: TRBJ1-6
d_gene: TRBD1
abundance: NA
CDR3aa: CATAGTGDSPLHF
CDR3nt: TGTGCCACCGCCGGGACAGGTGATTCACCCCTCCACTTT

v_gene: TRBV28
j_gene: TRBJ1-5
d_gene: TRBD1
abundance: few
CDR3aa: CASSLMGTGGMQPQHF
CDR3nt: TGTGCCAGCAGTTTAATGGGGACAGGGGGGATGCAGCCCCAGCATTTT

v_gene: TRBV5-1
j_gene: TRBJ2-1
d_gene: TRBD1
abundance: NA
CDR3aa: CASSVSGTVYNEQFF
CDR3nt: TGCGCCAGCAGCGTATCCGGGACAGTCTACAATGAGCAGTTCTTC